The 20 T cell receptor beta chains presented below share a single source sample, sequenced in a study of graft-versus-host responses after intestinal transplantation (dated by TCRdb to the early 2020s). These receptors have no known antigen. The time point label corresponds to: cells obtained before transplantation from donor or recipient. The library was prepared using the immunoSEQ multiplex PCR assay. Imported from immuneACCESS, the table was reduced by TCRdb to in-frame sequences with V and J called. These copies leave out some clones; in studies compared against another copy, an unresolved V gene accounts for under half, and the cause of the remainder is not known. The sample has around 87,000 clones on record, roughly 90% of them singletons. The top ten constitute about 0.4% of the sample. The sample here was unstimulated CD8+ T cells sorted from spleen or lymph node cells, taken before transplant. The receptor set was obtained from a human donor who was the organ donor for an intestinal transplant.

The rearrangement joins TRBV9 to TRBJ1-5, with D possibly being TRBD1 (5 bases). Between the trimmed V and J ends, which lost 3 bases and 3 bases, there was a span of 13 bases. This CDR3 spans 15 amino acids. Germline loops: CDR1 SGDLS, CDR2 YYNGEE. The CDR3 sequence: CASSAGLHVNQPQHF. The CDR3 DNA reads as TGTGCCAGCAGCGCAGGGCTCCATGTCAATCAGCCCCAGCATTTT.

This clone appeared a single time. The chain is built from TRBV28 and TRBJ2-7; unclear D gene. Germline V gene lookup returns CDR1 MDHEN and CDR2 SYDVKM. This CDR3 has 12 amino acids. Trimming stripped 2 bases from V and 6 bases from J, with 8 bases between. The CDR3 loop is CASSLSAREQYF. The CDR3 DNA sequence: TGTGCCAGCAGTTTAAGCGCTCGCGAGCAGTACTTC.

The chain employs TRBV5-5 and TRBJ1-2, with D possibly TRBD1 on 6 matching bases. The germline V and J ends were trimmed by 4 bases and 6 bases, with 22 bases remaining between them. The CDR3 totals 16 residues. Germline lookup yields CDR1 SGHKS and CDR2 YYEKEE (reference sequence). The CDR3 spells CASSNYLRSEGDGYTF. The CDR3 DNA is TGTGCCAGCAGCAACTACCTGAGGAGCGAGGGGGATGGCTACACCTTC.

The chain carries TRBV28 and TRBJ2-1; D is possibly TRBD2 (5 bases). Germline values: CDR1 MDHEN, CDR2 SYDVKM. Trimming removed 4 bases from V and 8 bases from J, with 9 bases in between. The CDR3 runs to 12 residues. The CDR3 reads CASSYLGDEQFF. The CDR3 nucleotides are TGTGCCAGCAGTTACTTGGGAGATGAGCAGTTCTTC.

The rearrangement links TRBV7-9 to TRBJ1-1; D possibly corresponds to TRBD1 (5 bases). Trimming left V 10 bases short and J 5 bases short, with 17 bases between. Germline V gene lookup returns CDR1 SEHNR and CDR2 FQNEAQ (reference sequence). This CDR3 comprises 13 residues. The CDR3 is CAIRAALGTEAFF. Here the CDR3 DNA reads TGTGCCATCAGGGCGGCCCTCGGGACTGAAGCTTTCTTT.

This chain connects TRBV27 to TRBJ2-1; TRBD2 agrees at 7 bases. The CDR3 is 16 residues long. The germline V gene encodes CDR1 MNHEY and CDR2 SMNVEV (reference sequence). V was clipped by 6 bases and J by 3 bases; unmatched bases: 11. CDR3 in amino acids: CASSLRRGIDYNEQFF. CDR3 DNA: TGTGCCAGCAGCCTACGGCGGGGGATCGACTACAATGAGCAGTTCTTC.

The rearrangement joins TRBV7-2 to TRBJ2-1; the match to TRBD2 covers 9 bases. The CDR3 is made up of 18 amino acids. The germline V gene encodes CDR1 SGHTA and CDR2 FQGNSA. V shed 1 base, J shed 0 bases, and the junction held 7 bases outside the gene matches. The chain's CDR3 is CASSLVPPSGASYNEQFF. Here the CDR3 DNA reads TGTGCCAGCAGCTTAGTCCCTCCTAGCGGGGCCTCCTACAATGAGCAGTTCTTC. Full variable domain (missing parts from reference TRBV7-2 and TRBJ2-1): GAGVSQSPSNKVTEKGKDVELRCDPISGHTALYWYRQSLGQGLEFLIYFQGNSAPDKSGLPSDRFSAERTGGSVSTLTIQRTQQEDSAVYLCASSLVPPSGASYNEQFFGPGTRLTVL.

This rearrangement joins TRBV19 to TRBJ1-5, with D uncertain. This CDR3 spans 15 amino acids. In germline, CDR1 is LNHDA, CDR2 SQIVND (reference sequence). V lost 4 bases, J lost 6 bases, and 16 bases lay in between. This CDR3 is CASSKPERFRQPQHF. The CDR3 bases are TGTGCCAGTAGTAAACCCGAGCGTTTCCGTCAGCCCCAGCATTTT.

V usage is TRBV27 and J usage is TRBJ2-5; D is possibly TRBD1 (5 bases). Trimming removed 6 bases from V and 5 bases from J, with 13 bases in between. The CDR3 sequence is 13 residues long. Germline CDR1 is MNHEY and CDR2 is SMNVEV (reference sequence). Written as DNA, the CDR3 is TGTGCCAGCAGGGGGCTGGAGATCGAGACCCAGTACTTC. As protein: CASRGLEIETQYF.

The gene calls are TRBV4-2 and TRBJ2-1, with TRBD2 matching 9 bases. The junction had 3 bases not matched to a gene; V was cut back by 3 bases and J by 0 bases. Germline V gene data show CDR1 as LGHNA and CDR2 as YNFKEQ. This CDR3 region has 16 residues. CDR3 in DNA: TGTGCCAGCAGCCAGTTAGCGGGGGACTCCTACAATGAGCAGTTCTTC. This codes for CASSQLAGDSYNEQFF.

This chain uses TRBV29-1 with TRBJ2-1; weak D call: TRBD2 (6 bases). From germline, CDR1 is SQVTM and CDR2 ANQGSEA. The CDR3 covers 11 residues. V was pared by 7 bases and J by 6 bases, with 10 bases between. Written as DNA, the CDR3 is TGCAGCGACTCCGGGGGCAATGAGCAGTTCTTC. As protein: CSDSGGNEQFF.

This chain uses TRBV5-1 with TRBJ2-1; 10 bases match TRBD2. The CDR3 is 14 amino acids. Germline V CDR1 and CDR2: SGHRS, YFSETQ. The trim removed 5 bases at V and 4 bases at J, leaving 3 bases unmatched. The DNA of the CDR3 is TGCGCCAGCAGGAGGACTAGCGGATACAATGAGCAGTTCTTC. It encodes CASRRTSGYNEQFF.

The chain uses TRBV4-3 and TRBJ1-6; TRBD1 is a possible D gene (5 bases). The CDR3 has 16 residues. The germline V gene encodes CDR1 LGHNA and CDR2 YSLEER. V dropped 0 bases and J dropped 5 bases, with 11 bases sitting between them. The CDR3: CASSQDRAGNNSPLHF. DNA for the CDR3: TGCGCCAGCAGCCAAGATAGGGCAGGGAATAATTCACCCCTCCACTTT.

The CDR3 loop reads CASSYIWNTEAFF. The CDR3 bases are TGTGCCAGCAGCTATATATGGAACACTGAAGCTTTCTTT. The V and J genes are TRBV11-2 and TRBJ1-1; unclear D gene. The length of the CDR3 is 13 residues. V was pared by 4 bases and J by 1 base, with 7 bases between. Per germline, CDR1 SGHAT and CDR2 FQNNGV.

The chain links TRBV19 to TRBJ2-5; tentatively, D is TRBD2 (5 bases). This CDR3 contains 13 residues. The germline CDR1 and CDR2 sequences are LNHDA and SQIVND (reference sequence). V lost 6 bases and J 8 bases, leaving 16 bases between the germline ends. The CDR3 coding sequence is TGTGCCAGTAGGTCAACTAGAATGGGTACCCAGTACTTC. Its protein product is CASRSTRMGTQYF.

A word on this clone: The CDR3 does not end in the conserved phenylalanine or tryptophan, so this is likely a read error. The CDR3 spells CASSIGAGTGDGYTL. CDR3 nucleotides: TGTGCCAGTAGTATAGGCGCCGGGACAGGGGACGGCTACACCCTC. This sequence joins TRBV19 and TRBJ1-2; 10 bases align to TRBD1. The V gene's germline CDR1 is LNHDA and CDR2 SQIVND (reference sequence). Trimming removed 1 base from V and 8 bases from J; junction bases left unmatched: 7. The CDR3 is 15 amino acids.

This chain links TRBV7-9 with TRBJ2-1; 9 bases line up with TRBD1. In germline, CDR1 is SEHNR, CDR2 FQNEAQ (reference sequence). The length of the CDR3 is 13 residues. Unmatched junction bases numbered 11, after V lost 10 bases and J lost 10 bases. The CDR3 loop is CATTGTGYYEQFF. For the CDR3, the DNA is TGTGCCACCACCGGGACAGGGTATTACGAGCAGTTCTTC. Full variable domain (rest looked up from reference TRBV7-9 and TRBJ2-1): DTGVSQNPRHKITKRGQNVTFRCDPISEHNRLYWYRQTLGQGPEFLTYFQNEAQLEKSRLLSDRFSAERPKGSFSTLEIQRTEQGDSAMYLCATTGTGYYEQFFGPGTRLTVL.

This clone was seen once. The chain combines TRBV6-1 with TRBJ1-2; the D is unclear. This CDR3 has 19 residues. The germline gives CDR1 MNHNS, CDR2 SASEGT. Trimming removed 0 bases at V and 5 bases at J, with 25 bases between. CDR3 in amino acids: CASSEAVGVRERSFYGYTF. Here the CDR3 DNA reads TGTGCCAGCAGTGAAGCAGTAGGTGTTCGGGAACGGAGCTTTTATGGCTACACCTTC.

This chain connects TRBV2 to TRBJ2-3; 7 bases map to TRBD1. CDR3 length: 12 residues. Germline loops: CDR1 SNHLY, CDR2 FYNNEI. The trim removed 6 bases at V and 6 bases at J, leaving 3 bases unmatched. The CDR3 sequence: CASRTGPDTQYF. In DNA, the CDR3 is TGTGCCAGCAGGACAGGGCCGGATACGCAGTATTTT.

This chain links TRBV19 with TRBJ1-2; D might be TRBD1 (5 bases). V lost 4 bases and J lost 8, with 11 bases in between. The CDR3 covers 12 residues. Germline CDR1 reads LNHDA; CDR2 reads SQIVND (reference sequence). The CDR3 region is CASSTGLGGYTF. The CDR3 DNA reads as TGTGCCAGTAGTACAGGGCTAGGCGGCTACACCTTC. The whole variable domain, remainder taken from reference TRBV19 and TRBJ1-2, is DGGITQSPKYLFRKEGQNVTLSCEQNLNHDAMYWYRQDPGQGLRLIYYSQIVNDFQKGDIAEGYSVSREKKESFPLTVTSAQKNPTAFYLCASSTGLGGYTFGSGTRLTVV.